Listed below are T cell receptor beta chains from one sample, sequenced in a study of response to subunit inactivated influenza vaccine. TCRdb fed the RT-PCR reads into MiXCR, producing one record per CDR3 protein. This sample yields about 650,000 distinct CDR3 sequences, of which more than 15% are seen a single time; roughly 10% belongs to the top ten. Specimen: PBMCs from blood, collected 12 days after vaccination. These TCRs come from a middle-aged man who received an inactivated influenza vaccine. Each CDR3 is given with its conserved first and last residue. The order of the fields is clone size, J gene, V gene, D gene, CDR3 protein, CDR3 DNA. D genes are given only for firm matches. Expanded clones are given a class, and other clones once, few, many or no size at all.

few	TRBJ2-2	TRBV11-2	-	CASSPGIGGSGELFF	TGTGCCAGCAGCCCCGGAATCGGGGGTTCCGGGGAGCTGTTTTTT
few	TRBJ1-2	TRBV5-6	-	CASSWWTVAYGYTF	TGTGCCAGCAGCTGGTGGACAGTAGCCTATGGCTACACCTTC
-	TRBJ2-3	TRBV2	-	CASKKSDTQYF	TGTGCCAGCAAAAAATCTGATACGCAGTATTTT
-	TRBJ2-1	TRBV19	-	CASSRDGGNSYNEQFF	TGTGCCAGTAGCAGGGATGGGGGAAACTCCTACAATGAGCAGTTCTTT
-	TRBJ1-2	TRBV29-1	-	CSVVTPNYGYTF	TGCAGCGTTGTAACTCCCAACTATGGCTACACCTTC
few	TRBJ2-7	TRBV7-9	-	CASKPMDYEQYF	TGTGCCAGCAAGCCGATGGACTACGAGCAGTACTTC
-	TRBJ1-2	TRBV20-1	-	CSARVQGFGYTF	TGCAGTGCTAGAGTTCAGGGCTTCGGCTACACCTTC
few	TRBJ2-5	TRBV5-1	-	CASSSHGRSQETQYF	TGCGCCAGCAGCTCCCACGGGCGGTCTCAAGAGACCCAGTACTTC
-	TRBJ1-4	TRBV7-2	TRBD1	CASSLGQGNYEKLFF	TGTGCCAGCAGCCTCGGACAGGGGAATTATGAAAAACTGTTTTTT
few	TRBJ1-5	TRBV12-3/TRBV12-4	TRBD1	CASKGQGVSQPQHF	TGTGCCAGCAAGGGGCAGGGGGTCAGCCAGCCCCAGCATTTT
-	TRBJ2-7	TRBV20-1	-	CSAHSTSSSFDEQYF	TGCAGTGCCCACTCCACTAGCTCATCGTTCGACGAGCAGTACTTC
few	TRBJ2-3	TRBV21-1	-	CASSGPPADTQYF	TGTGCCAGCAGCGGACCCCCGGCAGATACGCAGTATTTT
few	TRBJ2-5	TRBV11-2	TRBD2	CASSRMLAGIETQYF	TGTGCCAGCAGTCGTATGCTAGCGGGGATAGAGACCCAGTACTTC
-	TRBJ2-1	TRBV9	TRBD2	CASSAEVSGRPVRYNEQFF	TGTGCCAGCAGCGCTGAGGTTAGCGGGAGGCCGGTTCGATACAATGAGCAGTTCTTC
few	TRBJ2-1	TRBV7-2	-	CASSRGLTTYNEQFF	TGTGCCAGCAGCCGGGGACTCACAACGTACAATGAGCAGTTCTTC
-	TRBJ1-1	TRBV2	-	CASSEGRGEAFF	TGTGCCAGCAGTGAAGGCAGGGGTGAAGCTTTCTTT
few	TRBJ2-5	TRBV7-2	TRBD1	CASTPYGVAGGQETQYF	TGTGCCAGCACCCCATATGGGGTGGCAGGGGGCCAAGAGACCCAGTACTTC
-	TRBJ2-3	TRBV6-2/TRBV6-3	-	CASKNEEASTQYF	TGTGCCAGCAAAAACGAGGAGGCAAGCACGCAGTATTTT
-	TRBJ1-1	TRBV13	TRBD1	CACSSPHRGQGKNTEAFF	TGTGCCTGCAGCTCCCCCCACAGGGGGCAAGGGAAAAACACTGAAGCTTTCTTT
-	TRBJ1-2	TRBV20-1	-	CSAYGSRYGYTF	TGCAGTGCTTATGGCAGCCGATATGGCTACACCTTC
-	TRBJ2-7	TRBV28	TRBD2	CASRGTSGSGEQYF	TGTGCCAGCAGGGGGACTAGCGGGAGCGGAGAGCAGTACTTC
-	TRBJ1-2	TRBV7-2	-	CASSPETGWRTGGYTF	TGTGCCAGCAGCCCCGAGACAGGCTGGCGGACGGGTGGCTACACCTTC
once	TRBJ2-5	TRBV6-2/TRBV6-3	-	CASVRTRGETQYF	TGTGCCAGCGTACGGACCCGGGGGGAGACCCAGTACTTC
few	TRBJ2-3	TRBV5-4	TRBD2	CASSLVRGGYTDTQYF	TGTGCCAGCAGCTTGGTTAGGGGAGGGTACACAGATACGCAGTATTTT
few	TRBJ2-1	TRBV11-1	-	CASSPRWHNEQFF	TGTGCCAGCAGCCCGCGGTGGCACAATGAGCAGTTCTTC
few	TRBJ2-1	TRBV5-1	-	CASSPGTPFAEQFF	TGCGCCAGCAGCCCCGGGACACCATTTGCTGAGCAGTTCTTC
-	TRBJ2-2	TRBV5-1	-	CASSLAGRETGELFF	TGCGCCAGCAGCTTGGCCGGGAGAGAGACCGGGGAGCTGTTTTTT
-	TRBJ2-1	TRBV20-1	TRBD2	CSVISGVSSNEQFF	TGCAGTGTAATTAGCGGGGTCTCCTCGAATGAGCAGTTCTTC
few	TRBJ2-5	TRBV15	TRBD2	CATSRDGTSVQETQYF	TGTGCCACCAGCAGAGATGGGACTAGCGTCCAAGAGACCCAGTACTTC
few	TRBJ2-2	TRBV12-3/TRBV12-4	TRBD1	CASSSYTGGSGELFF	TGTGCCAGCAGTTCCTACACAGGGGGTAGCGGGGAGCTGTTTTTT
few	TRBJ2-7	TRBV30	-	CACSTAYYEQYF	TGTGCCTGTTCAACCGCTTACTACGAGCAGTACTTC
few	TRBJ1-2	TRBV7-9	-	CASSLDPVYYGYTF	TGTGCCAGCAGCTTAGACCCAGTGTACTATGGCTACACCTTC
many	TRBJ2-1	TRBV7-9	-	CASSPQREQFF	TGTGCCAGCAGCCCCCAGCGTGAGCAGTTCTTC
-	TRBJ2-2	TRBV18	-	CASSPSYQATGELFF	TGTGCCAGCTCACCATCTTACCAGGCCACCGGGGAGCTGTTTTTT
-	TRBJ1-1	TRBV6-1	TRBD1	CASSPSGTGFRQAFF	TGTGCCAGCAGTCCCTCCGGGACAGGTTTTAGACAAGCTTTCTTT
few	TRBJ1-2	TRBV12-3/TRBV12-4	TRBD1	CASSPPGQGAFGYTF	TGTGCCAGCAGTCCACCGGGACAGGGGGCTTTCGGCTACACCTTC
few	TRBJ1-6	TRBV4-2	-	CASSQDLGRTGRNSPLHF	TGTGCCAGCAGCCAAGATTTGGGCCGGACGGGACGAAATTCACCCCTCCACTTT
-	TRBJ1-1	TRBV15	-	CATSRGRTQTRNTEAFF	TGTGCCACCAGCAGAGGCAGGACCCAGACGAGGAACACTGAAGCTTTCTTT
-	TRBJ2-3	TRBV12-3/TRBV12-4	-	CASSPPGGGTDTQYF	TGTGCCAGCAGTCCACCCGGGGGAGGCACAGATACGCAGTATTTT
-	TRBJ1-5	TRBV7-6	TRBD1	CASSGRDRSPNQPQHF	TGTGCCAGCAGCGGCCGGGACAGAAGCCCCAATCAGCCCCAGCATTTT
-	TRBJ2-3	TRBV6-1	TRBD2	CASSEEGLAGGRRRTDTQYF	TGTGCCAGCAGTGAAGAGGGACTAGCGGGAGGGAGAAGAAGGACAGATACGCAGTATTTT
many	TRBJ1-4	TRBV4-3	-	CASSQDPRAGVPLKLFF	TGCGCCAGCAGCCAAGATCCTCGGGCAGGGGTCCCTTTGAAACTGTTTTTT
many	TRBJ2-7	TRBV5-1	-	CASSLVPGASYEQYF	TGCGCCAGCAGCTTGGTGCCAGGGGCCTCCTACGAGCAGTACTTC
-	TRBJ1-5	TRBV27	-	CASSPIIGVSLQPQHF	TGTGCCAGCAGTCCTATAATCGGTGTTAGTCTACAGCCCCAGCATTTT
-	TRBJ1-2	TRBV10-3	TRBD1	CAISGGTGRPYGYTF	TGTGCCATCAGTGGAGGGACAGGGAGACCCTATGGCTACACCTTC
-	TRBJ1-6	TRBV7-8	TRBD1	CASSQGQGHSPLHF	TGTGCCAGCAGCCAGGGACAGGGGCACTCACCCCTCCACTTT
-	TRBJ1-6	TRBV5-1	-	CASSALTGRDSPLHF	TGCGCCAGCAGTGCCCTAACAGGGAGGGATTCACCCCTCCACTTT
many	TRBJ2-3	TRBV2	TRBD2	CASSYLAGGGVHTDTQYF	TGTGCCAGCAGTTATCTAGCGGGAGGAGGGGTACACACAGATACGCAGTATTTT
-	TRBJ2-7	TRBV4-2	TRBD1	CASSRGQGAPYEQYF	TGTGCCAGCAGCCGAGGACAGGGGGCTCCCTACGAGCAGTACTTC
-	TRBJ2-2	TRBV20-1	TRBD2	CSARKGRGVWSSGSRELFF	TGCAGTGCTAGGAAGGGCCGGGGAGTATGGAGTAGCGGGAGCCGGGAGCTGTTTTTT
-	TRBJ2-3	TRBV25-1	TRBD2	CASSATSGGGTDTQYF	TGTGCCAGCAGCGCGACTAGCGGAGGGGGCACAGATACGCAGTATTTT
few	TRBJ1-5	TRBV15	-	CATSRDGADYQPQHF	TGTGCCACCAGCAGAGATGGGGCAGACTATCAGCCCCAGCATTTT
few	TRBJ2-2	TRBV7-2	-	CAIPAAGQFNTGELFF	TGTGCCATCCCAGCGGCGGGACAGTTCAACACCGGGGAGCTGTTTTTT
-	TRBJ2-7	TRBV29-1	-	CSVVGRAALRQYF	TGCAGCGTTGTCGGCAGGGCAGCCTTAAGGCAGTACTTC
few	TRBJ2-3	TRBV5-1	-	CASSLWGVRTDTQYF	TGCGCCAGCAGCTTGTGGGGGGTACGGACAGATACGCAGTATTTT
-	TRBJ2-1	TRBV7-8	-	CASSPLLGGGVDEQFF	TGTGCCAGCAGCCCATTGCTTGGGGGCGGAGTGGATGAGCAGTTCTTC
-	TRBJ2-3	TRBV29-1	TRBD2	CSVGGTLGTDTQYF	TGCAGCGTGGGGGGGACTTTGGGCACAGATACGCAGTATTTT
few	TRBJ2-7	TRBV29-1	-	CSVEDFATFVCEQYF	TGCAGCGTTGAAGATTTCGCGACATTCGTCTGTGAGCAGTACTTC
many	TRBJ2-2	TRBV7-9	-	CASSLGVGELFF	TGTGCCAGCAGCTTGGGTGTCGGGGAGCTGTTTTTT
-	TRBJ2-7	TRBV7-2	-	CASSVAQGFEQYF	TGTGCCAGCAGCGTAGCACAGGGATTCGAGCAGTACTTC